Following are 27 T cell receptor beta chains from one sample sequenced in a study of neurological immune-mediated disorders. One entry per CDR3 protein, called by TCRdb with MiXCR from the 5' RACE reads. The sample records about 79,000 distinct CDR3 sequences, 13% to 15% being singletons. Sequencing was performed on PBMCs. These receptors originate from a woman aged 45-60 years in good health.

This clonotype was seen ten or more times. J is TRBJ1-5 and V is TRBV20-1, with 8 bases matching TRBD1. Germline CDR1 reads DFQATT; CDR2 reads SNEGSKA (reference sequence). This CDR3 comprises 14 residues. V shed 6 bases, J shed 7 bases, and the junction held 11 bases outside the gene matches. CDR3 amino acids: CSAARTGRLQPQHF. CDR3 DNA sequence: TGCAGTGCCGCTCGGACAGGGCGGCTCCAGCCCCAGCATTTT.

The chain combines TRBV29-1 with TRBJ2-3; no clear D. This CDR3 is built from 13 residues. Deletions cut 8 bases from V and 2 bases from J, with 14 bases between. CDR1 and CDR2 (germline): SQVTM, ANQGSEA. The CDR3 sequence: CSPERADTDTQYF. The CDR3 coding sequence is TGCAGCCCCGAGCGTGCCGACACAGATACGCAGTATTTT.

The chain couples TRBV10-3 to TRBJ1-5; 9 bases match TRBD1. The CDR3 is made up of 12 amino acids. After removal of 10 bases from V and 6 bases from J, the junction contained 4 bases not matched to a gene. The germline V gene has CDR1 ENHRY and CDR2 SYGVKD. CDR3 sequence (DNA): TGTGCCAGCGGACAGGGGAGTCAGCCCCAGCATTTT. Protein: CASGQGSQPQHF.

This clonotype was observed at least ten times. This chain uses TRBV5-1 with TRBJ2-3; the D gene is possibly TRBD2 (5 bases). CDR3 length: 14 amino acids. Germline CDR1 is SGHRS and CDR2 is YFSETQ. V was clipped by 4 bases and J by 0 bases, with 9 bases between them. This CDR3 reads CASSTSSSTDTQYF. CDR3 in DNA: TGCGCCAGCAGCACTAGTTCTAGCACAGATACGCAGTATTTT. The full variable domain, its missing parts supplied by reference TRBV5-1 and TRBJ2-3, is KAGVTQTPRYLIKTRGQQVTLSCSPISGHRSVSWYQQTPGQGLQFLFEYFSETQRNKGNFPGRFSGRQFSNSRSEMNVSTLELGDSALYLCASSTSSSTDTQYFGPGTRLTVL.

This clonotype was seen many times. The V gene is TRBV18, the J gene TRBJ2-2, with D perhaps assigned TRBD1 or TRBD2 (5 bases each). There are 16 residues in the CDR3. Germline V lookup: CDR1 KGHSH, CDR2 LQKENI. Trimming removed 2 bases at V and 4 bases at J, with 14 bases between. CDR3 sequence reads: CASSPRAGSGTGELFF. In DNA, the CDR3 is TGTGCCAGCTCACCAAGGGCAGGGAGTGGCACCGGGGAGCTGTTTTTT.

This clonotype was seen many times. One end of the junction fails to match germline, which may point to a read error. The V call is TRBV20-1, the J call TRBJ1-1, with TRBD1 as a possible D gene (5 bases). CDR1 is DFQATT, CDR2 SNEGSKA, per germline (reference sequence). The CDR3 has 8 amino acids. CDR3 amino acids: CSVSGHGF. Written as DNA, the CDR3 is TGCAGTGTCTCAGGACACGGATTT.

This clonotype has ten or more counts. The chain combines TRBV28 with TRBJ2-7, with D possibly TRBD1 on 6 matching bases. The V and J ends lost 3 bases and 0 bases respectively, with 12 bases between them. The CDR3 contains 15 residues. CDR1 MDHEN and CDR2 SYDVKM come from the germline V gene. Here the CDR3 DNA reads TGTGCCAGCAGTTTTTGGGGGCGTAGCTCCTACGAGCAGTACTTC. Encoded protein: CASSFWGRSSYEQYF.

This clonotype was seen at least ten times. The gene calls are TRBV5-1 and TRBJ2-2, with a possible D match to TRBD2 (5 bases). The CDR3 length is 14 residues. The V end lost 4 bases, the J end lost 7 bases, and 14 bases lay between the germline ends. In germline, CDR1 is SGHRS, CDR2 YFSETQ. CDR3 coding DNA: TGCGCCAGCAGCGACCCGAGGGCAGACGGGGAGCTGTTTTTT. This codes for CASSDPRADGELFF.

This clonotype was counted ten times or more. This sequence joins TRBV5-1 and TRBJ2-1; 12 bases are shared with TRBD1. CDR1 is SGHRS and CDR2 is YFSETQ in the germline V gene. V was clipped by 4 bases and J by 5 bases; unmatched bases: 4. This CDR3 has 15 residues. The CDR3 protein is CASSGTGGADNEQFF. The CDR3 DNA reads as TGCGCCAGCAGCGGGACAGGGGGCGCGGACAATGAGCAGTTCTTC.

At least ten counts were recorded for this clonotype. V usage is TRBV11-2 and J usage is TRBJ1-6, with 10 bases that match TRBD1. The V gene's germline CDR1 is SGHAT and CDR2 FQNNGV. The trim removed 5 bases at V and 14 bases at J, leaving 6 bases unmatched. The CDR3 extends over 13 amino acids. The CDR3 region is CASSQRQGATLHF. In DNA form, the CDR3 reads TGTGCCAGCAGCCAGAGACAGGGGGCCACCCTCCACTTT.

There are many counts of this clonotype. The rearrangement uses TRBV3-1 and TRBJ2-7, with a possible D match to TRBD1 (5 bases). The germline CDR1 and CDR2 sequences are LGHDT and YNNKEL (reference sequence). The CDR3 is 15 amino acids. V lost 3 bases and J lost 3, with 15 bases in between. CDR3 bases: TGTGCCAGCAGCCATCCGTGGCAGGGATTCTACGAGCAGTACTTC. Translated, it gives CASSHPWQGFYEQYF.

This clonotype was counted ten times or more. The CDR3 DNA reads as TGTGCCAGCAGCTTCGGCGGGGGGGGGTCAGGAGAGACCCAGTACTTC. Protein: CASSFGGGGSGETQYF. This rearrangement joins TRBV7-2 to TRBJ2-5, with 9 bases that match TRBD2. In germline, CDR1 is SGHTA, CDR2 FQGNSA. CDR3 size: 16 residues. V lost 3 bases to trimming and J lost 4 bases; unmatched junction nucleotides: 9.

This clonotype has at least ten counts. It is likely a read error, because the conserved phenylalanine at the end of the CDR3 is missing. The chain couples TRBV20-1 to TRBJ2-5; 10 nucleotides line up with TRBD1. The CDR3 spans 14 residues. Trimming removed 3 bases from V and 5 bases from J; junction bases left unmatched: 6. Germline assignment: CDR1 DFQATT and CDR2 SNEGSKA (reference sequence). The CDR3 nucleotides are TGCAGTGCTAGCGACAGGGGGCGCGCGGAGACCCAGTACGGC. This encodes CSASDRGRAETQYG.

This clonotype has at least ten counts. The V call is TRBV7-9, the J call TRBJ1-5; no clear D. Germline V gene sequence: CDR1 SEHNR, CDR2 FQNEAQ (reference sequence). CDR3 length: 11 residues. V lost 5 bases to trimming and J lost 7 bases, with 6 bases between them. The CDR3 spells CASSTPQPQHF. For the CDR3, the DNA is TGTGCCAGCAGCACACCCCAGCCCCAGCATTTT.

This clonotype was seen many times. The rearrangement uses TRBV3-1 and TRBJ1-5; 7 bases align to TRBD1. Germline loops: CDR1 LGHDT, CDR2 YNNKEL (reference sequence). V dropped 3 bases and J dropped 4; count of bases not matched to a gene: 6. This CDR3 spans 15 amino acids. CDR3 in amino acids: CASSQGQPENQPQHF. CDR3 nucleotides: TGTGCCAGCAGCCAGGGACAGCCTGAGAATCAGCCCCAGCATTTT.

This clonotype has a count of ten or more. The chain employs TRBV5-1 and TRBJ2-5, with D perhaps matching TRBD1 (5 bases). Germline loops: CDR1 SGHRS, CDR2 YFSETQ. The V end was cut by 0 bases, the J end by 3 bases, with 9 bases between. The CDR3 is 14 amino acids. The CDR3 protein is CASSLVTGKETQYF. The CDR3 nucleotides are TGCGCCAGCAGCTTGGTTACAGGCAAAGAGACCCAGTACTTC.

Many counts were recorded for this clonotype. The V and J genes are TRBV12-3 or TRBV12-4 and TRBJ1-3, with D maybe TRBD1 (5 bases). With 3 bases removed from V and 4 bases from J, the gap between germline ends came to 16 bases. This CDR3 spans 16 amino acids. The CDR3: CASSLSRGFRGNTIYF. CDR3 bases: TGTGCCAGCAGTTTGTCTCGGGGGTTTCGGGGAAACACCATATATTTT.

This clonotype was counted ten times or more. The chain employs TRBV20-1 and TRBJ1-1, with D unresolved. The CDR3 is made up of 12 amino acids. CDR1 and CDR2 (germline): DFQATT, SNEGSKA (reference sequence). Trimming stripped 6 bases from V and 4 bases from J, with 12 bases between. The CDR3 DNA reads as TGCAGTGCCCCTGGGTCCAGCACTGAAGCTTTCTTT. Residues: CSAPGSSTEAFF.

This clonotype has ten or more counts. The chain couples TRBV15 to TRBJ2-1; D is undetermined. The germline CDR1 and CDR2 sequences are LNHNV and YYDKDF (reference sequence). The CDR3 consists of 15 residues. Between the trimmed V and J ends, which lost 7 bases and 4 bases, there was a span of 17 bases. The CDR3 DNA is TGTGCCACCACTTGGGATCTTACCCGTTACAATGAGCAGTTCTTC. Protein: CATTWDLTRYNEQFF.

This clonotype came up many times. V gene TRBV5-1 combines with J gene TRBJ2-2; no clear D gene. V was pared by 2 bases and J by 4 bases, with 6 bases between. The CDR3 is 13 amino acids. The germline V gene encodes CDR1 SGHRS and CDR2 YFSETQ. CDR3 amino acids: CASSFISTGELFF. The CDR3 coding sequence is TGCGCCAGCAGCTTCATATCCACCGGGGAGCTGTTTTTT.

This clonotype was recorded many times. The chain carries TRBV12-3 or TRBV12-4 and TRBJ1-5; D might be TRBD1 (5 bases). This CDR3 contains 14 residues. Between the trimmed V and J ends, which lost 3 bases and 2 bases, there was a span of 8 bases. CDR3 in DNA: TGTGCCAGCAGTTTGCGCAGGGGCAATCAGCCCCAGCATTTT. Encoded protein: CASSLRRGNQPQHF.

The V call is TRBV7-2, the J call TRBJ2-2, with 8 bases lining up with TRBD2. Germline loops: CDR1 SGHTA, CDR2 FQGNSA. CDR3 length: 16 residues. The trim removed 1 base at V and 1 base at J, leaving 2 bases unmatched. For the CDR3, the DNA is TGTGCCAGCAGCTTAGGACTAGCGAAGAACACCGGGGAGCTGTTTTTT. Encoded protein: CASSLGLAKNTGELFF.

Many counts were recorded for this clonotype. The J gene is TRBJ1-2, the V gene TRBV12-3 or TRBV12-4; D ambiguous. The CDR3 has 13 residues. V lost 3 bases and J lost 5, with 10 bases in between. CDR3 region: CASSLKRVYGYTF. The CDR3 region has the DNA TGTGCCAGCAGTTTGAAGCGCGTGTATGGCTACACCTTC.

This clonotype was seen ten or more times. The gene calls are TRBV6-1 and TRBJ1-2; TRBD1 agrees at 8 bases. The CDR3 runs to 15 residues. Germline V gene sequence: CDR1 MNHNS, CDR2 SASEGT. Trimming took 7 bases from V and 4 from J; bases not matched to a gene: 11. The DNA for the CDR3 is TGTGCCAGCAACTTAGACAGGGGTTATACCTATGGCTACACCTTC. It encodes CASNLDRGYTYGYTF.

At least ten counts were recorded for this clonotype. This chain joins TRBV5-1 and TRBJ2-5, with 8 bases lining up with TRBD1. Germline V gives CDR1 SGHRS, CDR2 YFSETQ. The CDR3 contains 13 residues. V lost 4 bases, J lost 3 bases, and 2 bases stayed unmatched. DNA for the CDR3: TGCGCCAGCAGCGTGACAGGGGAAGAGACCCAGTACTTC. Its protein product is CASSVTGEETQYF.

The table lists this clonotype with many counts. The gene calls are TRBV6-5 and TRBJ2-1; 11 bases agree with TRBD2. CDR1 and CDR2 from the germline V gene are MNHEY and SVGAGI. This CDR3 is 16 amino acids long. After removal of 6 bases from V and 7 bases from J, the junction contained 11 bases not matched to a gene. The CDR3 DNA follows: TGTGCCAGCAGGGGACTAGCGGCTAACTTAGGGAATGAGCAGTTCTTC. Translated, it gives CASRGLAANLGNEQFF.

Many counts were recorded for this clonotype. V usage is TRBV7-2 and J usage is TRBJ1-6; TRBD1 matches at 9 bases. The CDR3 sequence is 15 residues long. CDR1 and CDR2 (germline): SGHTA, FQGNSA. V gave up 5 bases and J gave up 8 bases; unmatched junction bases: 7. CDR3 region: CASSPQGTGYSPLHF. Here the CDR3 DNA reads TGTGCCAGCAGCCCGCAAGGGACAGGGTATTCACCCCTCCACTTT.